The subject of this entry is one T cell receptor (beta chain). Its target is unknown. The use of a sample-barcoded 5' primer and a J-beta primer mix characterized a second PCR of roughly 7 to 11 cycles. TCRdb re-derived calls from the 5' RACE reads in MiXCR, one entry per CDR3 protein. The data contain 750,000 to 1,000,000 distinct CDR3 sequences, roughly 29% of them singletons. This CDR3 comprises 12 residues. Germline CDR1 reads MNHEY; CDR2 reads SVGEGT. The sample belongs to a study of blood T cells in healthy people across ages. General study results and limits: Not knowing donor CMV status may have confounded expanded clonotype changes.

These data were also reused for a study on T cells of mothers and their children. This second report adds: A slight, non-significant increase in overlap was found for related mother-child pairs relative to unrelated pairs.

The specimen sequenced was blood. The chain is built from TRBV6-2 or TRBV6-3 and TRBJ2-4, with D perhaps TRBD2 (5 bases). Judging by the DNA end, TRBJ2-5 fits better; the J call may be wrong. The TCR sequence derives from a woman aged 40 to 55 in good health. The CDR3 loop is CATTRGRETQYF. CDR3 coding DNA: TGTGCCACAACCCGCGGGCGCGAGACCCAGTACTTC.